Following are 13 T cell receptor beta chains from one sample sequenced in a study of blood T cell repertoires in COVID-19. Assay: immunoSEQ multiplex PCR; the TCRdb copy retains only in-frame clones and omits some. The repertoire includes 180,000 or so clones, 86% of them detected once, and approximately 5% sits in the top ten. Sequencing used PBMCs or T cells enriched from blood (not recorded which). The source is a man between 35 and 55 years old with acute COVID-19.

This chain uses TRBV6-2 or TRBV6-3 with TRBJ2-3; 9 nucleotides line up with TRBD1. This CDR3 comprises 16 residues. With V trimmed by 2 bases and J by 2 bases, 5 bases remained unmatched. CDR1 and CDR2 (germline): MNHEY, SVGEGT. CDR3 sequence: CASSYDGTGPTDTQYF. In DNA, the CDR3 is TGTGCCAGCAGTTACGATGGGACAGGGCCCACAGATACGCAGTATTTT.

J is TRBJ2-2 and V is TRBV27, with TRBD2 as a possible D gene (6 bases). CDR3 length: 16 amino acids. From germline, CDR1 is MNHEY and CDR2 SMNVEV (reference sequence). Trimming left V 3 bases short and J 2 bases short, with 13 bases between. The DNA of the CDR3 is TGTGCCAGCAGTTTGAAGTTGCGGGGAAACACCGGGGAGCTGTTTTTT. Residues: CASSLKLRGNTGELFF.

The chain joins TRBV10-2 to TRBJ1-1; 7 bases align to TRBD1. The V and J ends lost 6 bases and 3 bases, in that order; junction bases with no gene match: 10. CDR3 size: 15 residues. Germline V gene lookup returns CDR1 WSHSY and CDR2 SAAADI. The chain's CDR3 is CASSDGARGYTEAFF. In DNA, the CDR3 is TGCGCCAGCAGCGATGGGGCCAGGGGGTACACTGAAGCTTTCTTT.

The rearrangement joins TRBV28 to TRBJ1-2; 8 positions agree with TRBD1. CDR3 size: 15 residues. CDR1 is MDHEN, CDR2 SYDVKM, per germline. The ends lost 5 bases at V and 6 bases at J; junction bases unmatched: 11. For the CDR3, the DNA is TGTGCCAGCAGTCCCCCGGGACAGGTTTCCCATGGCTACACCTTC. It encodes CASSPPGQVSHGYTF.

In DNA form, the CDR3 reads TGTGCCAGCACCACGGGGACAGGGCGGCGTTACGAGCAGTACTTC. Protein product: CASTTGTGRRYEQYF. The gene calls are TRBV6-5 and TRBJ2-7; TRBD1 matches 9 bases. This CDR3 comprises 15 residues. V dropped 7 bases and J dropped 4; count of bases not matched to a gene: 11. The germline gives CDR1 MNHEY, CDR2 SVGAGI.

The CDR3 DNA reads TGTGCCAGCTCACCACGGCTAGCGGTACTCTACAATGAGCAGTTCTTC. This codes for CASSPRLAVLYNEQFF. The chain carries TRBV18 and TRBJ2-1; TRBD2 matches 7 bases. Trimming removed 1 base from V and 3 bases from J; junction bases left unmatched: 6. The V gene's germline CDR1 is KGHSH and CDR2 LQKENI. This CDR3 region has 16 residues.

This chain links TRBV30 with TRBJ2-3, with a tentative D call TRBD1 (5 bases). V dropped 3 bases and J dropped 3 bases, with 13 bases sitting between them. Per germline, CDR1 GTSNPN and CDR2 SVGIG (reference sequence). CDR3 length equals 14 residues. The CDR3: CAWRGRVLTDTQYF. The CDR3 DNA reads as TGTGCCTGGAGAGGCAGGGTGTTGACAGATACGCAGTATTTT.

The count of this clone is one. The chain combines TRBV11-2 with TRBJ1-2; possible D gene TRBD1, 6 bases. This CDR3 has 13 residues. V dropped 6 bases and J dropped 6 bases, with 14 bases sitting between them. Germline V lookup: CDR1 SGHAT, CDR2 FQNNGV. The CDR3 bases are TGTGCCAGCAGGAATGGGGGCATCCATGGCTACACCTTC. Translating gives CASRNGGIHGYTF.

This clone was counted a single time. V gene TRBV5-1 combines with J gene TRBJ1-2; 8 bases line up with TRBD1. The CDR3 has 15 amino acids. CDR1 is SGHRS, CDR2 YFSETQ, per germline. V was clipped by 1 base and J by 8 bases; unmatched bases: 10. The chain's CDR3 is CASSLSAGGAKGYTF. CDR3 nucleotides: TGCGCCAGCAGCTTGTCAGCAGGGGGCGCAAAGGGCTACACCTTC.

This clone was detected only a few times. The chain uses TRBV3-1 (or the pseudogene TRBV3-2) and TRBJ2-7, with 8 positions matching TRBD1. V was pared by 1 base and J by 9 bases, with 2 bases of the junction left unmatched. Germline loops: CDR1 LGHDT, CDR2 YNNKEL (reference sequence). CDR3 size: 12 residues. DNA for the CDR3: TGTGCCAGCAGCCAAGTAGACAGGGGGCAGTACTTC. Protein product: CASSQVDRGQYF.

The CDR3 here is CASSFSVYDNEQFF. The CDR3, as DNA: TGTGCCAGTAGTTTCAGCGTCTACGACAATGAGCAGTTCTTC. This sequence joins TRBV19 and TRBJ2-1; D is undetermined. Germline V gene data show CDR1 as LNHDA and CDR2 as SQIVND (reference sequence). Trimming shortened V by 5 bases and J by 5 bases, and 13 bases separated the two germline ends. The CDR3 has 14 residues.

This clone was seen a few times. For the CDR3, the DNA is TGTGCCAGCAGCCCCCGGGCAGGGGGTCCATATGGCTACACCTTC. Amino acid sequence: CASSPRAGGPYGYTF. This chain uses TRBV5-6 with TRBJ1-2, with TRBD1 matching over 7 bases. The J segment lost 5 bases and the V segment lost 4 bases, leaving 11 bases of the junction unmatched. The CDR3 extends over 15 amino acids. Looked up from germline, CDR1 is SGHDT and CDR2 is YYEEEE.

This chain joins TRBV7-3 and TRBJ2-1, with 7 nucleotides matching TRBD2. The CDR3 contains 12 residues. Germline V gene sequence: CDR1 SGHTA, CDR2 FQGTGA. V gave up 5 bases and J gave up 7 bases; unmatched junction bases: 2. DNA of the CDR3: TGTGCCAGCAGCAGTAGCGGGAATGAGCAGTTCTTC. Translation gives CASSSSGNEQFF.